Presented here are 26 T cell receptor beta chains from one specimen sequenced in a study of blood T cells in healthy people across ages. Together with a sample-barcoded 5' primer, a J-beta primer mix was included in a second PCR lasting roughly 6 to 12 cycles. Each CDR3 protein is one row after TCRdb ran MiXCR on the 5' RACE reads. The sample holds about 930,000 distinct CDR3 sequences; almost 30% are singletons and the top ten take 10%. These data are also associated with another study on T cells of mothers and their children.

The sequenced material came from blood. These receptors all come from a woman aged 40 to 49 in good health.

This clonotype was found a few times. The chain couples TRBV7-9 to TRBJ2-1; 8 bases are a match to TRBD1. In germline, CDR1 is SEHNR, CDR2 FQNEAQ (reference sequence). CDR3 size: 15 residues. Trimming removed 6 bases from V and 4 bases from J; junction bases left unmatched: 8. The CDR3 spells CASRAGTGAYNEQFF. The CDR3 DNA is TGTGCCAGCAGGGCCGGGACAGGAGCGTACAATGAGCAGTTCTTC.

The chain combines TRBV5-5 with TRBJ1-1; tentatively, D is TRBD1 (5 bases). V was shortened by 5 bases and J by 2 bases, with 13 bases between the two germline ends. The CDR3 spans 14 residues. From germline, CDR1 is SGHKS and CDR2 YYEKEE (reference sequence). DNA for the CDR3: TGTGCCAGCAGGACCAGGGATTTAAACACTGAAGCTTTCTTT. The encoded protein is CASRTRDLNTEAFF.

In its sample, this clonotype was seen many times. The chain carries TRBV7-2 and TRBJ2-4; TRBD1 agrees at 9 bases. The germline V gene has CDR1 SGHTA and CDR2 FQGNSA. The CDR3 loop spans 16 amino acids. J was trimmed by 3 bases and V by 5 bases; bases with no gene match: 8. In DNA, the CDR3 is TGTGCCAGCAGCCCCAACCGACAGGGGGGCAAAAACATTCAGTACTTC. This sequence encodes CASSPNRQGGKNIQYF.

In its sample, this clonotype was seen a few times. V usage is TRBV4-2 and J usage is TRBJ2-4, with 10 bases matching TRBD2. J lost 13 bases, V lost 0 bases, and 9 bases had no gene match. Germline assignment: CDR1 LGHNA and CDR2 YNFKEQ. The CDR3 sequence is 15 residues long. The CDR3 sequence is CASSQEVSSGGQQYF. The CDR3 region has the DNA TGTGCCAGCAGCCAAGAAGTTAGTAGCGGGGGGCAGCAGTACTTC.

Notes on this clonotype: An end of the junction does not agree with germline; a read error may underlie this. The chain joins TRBV7-9 to TRBJ2-3; TRBD2 matches at 7 bases. The CDR3 runs 15 residues. The germline gives CDR1 SEHNR, CDR2 FQNEAQ (reference sequence). The CDR3 DNA is TGTGCCGGCAGGGCGGGAGAAACTAGCACAGATACGCAGTATTTT. This sequence encodes CAGRAGETSTDTQYF.

For this clonotype: An end of the junction differs from the germline gene, which may be a read error. The chain links TRBV5-1 to TRBJ2-5, with 8 bases identical to TRBD1. The CDR3 runs to 14 residues. Germline V gives CDR1 SGHRS, CDR2 YFSETQ. In DNA form, the CDR3 reads TGCGCCTGCAGCTTGGACAGGGAGAGAGAGACCCAGTACTTC. It yields the protein CACSLDRERETQYF.

This rearrangement joins TRBV4-2 to TRBJ2-1, with D maybe TRBD2 (5 bases). Trimming removed 4 bases at V and 0 bases at J, with 10 bases between. CDR1 LGHNA and CDR2 YNFKEQ come from the germline V gene. The CDR3 is made up of 15 amino acids. This CDR3 reads CASSPGESSYNEQFF. The CDR3 DNA reads TGTGCCAGCAGCCCCGGGGAGAGCTCCTACAATGAGCAGTTCTTC.

This clonotype was detected a few times. This chain connects TRBV28 to TRBJ1-6; 8 bases fit TRBD1. Germline-derived CDR1 and CDR2 are MDHEN and SYDVKM. There are 20 residues in the CDR3. With 2 bases clipped from V and 9 bases from J, the junction kept 21 bases outside the gene matches. CDR3 region: CASSLQKFRRPRQGRSPLHF. The CDR3, as DNA: TGTGCCAGCAGTTTACAGAAATTCCGTAGGCCGAGACAGGGGCGTTCACCCCTCCACTTT.

This clonotype came up once. A much bigger clone sits one base away, suggesting this may be a read error. The chain's CDR3 is CASGDSTASCEQYF. For the CDR3, the DNA is TGTGCCAGCGGGGATTCGACTGCTTCCTGCGAGCAGTACTTC. The chain couples TRBV12-3 or TRBV12-4 to TRBJ2-7, with D hard to call. This CDR3 comprises 14 residues.

This clonotype was seen at least ten times. This sequence joins TRBV10-3 and TRBJ1-2; 8 bases are a match to TRBD1. This CDR3 has 13 amino acids. Germline CDR1 reads ENHRY; CDR2 reads SYGVKD. V shed 4 bases and J 5 bases; nucleotides not matched to a gene: 3. The CDR3 DNA is TGTGCCATCAGTGGAGGACAGGGATATGGCTACACCTTC. Amino acids: CAISGGQGYGYTF.

This clonotype was found a few times. This sequence joins TRBV24-1 and TRBJ2-1; unclear D gene. The CDR3 runs 15 residues. Germline V gives CDR1 KGHDR, CDR2 SFDVKD. The V and J ends lost 4 bases and 3 bases respectively, with 12 bases between them. The CDR3 DNA reads TGTGCCACCAGTGACCAAACAGACCGCTACAATGAGCAGTTCTTC. Translating gives CATSDQTDRYNEQFF.

This clonotype was seen more than once but under ten times. The V gene is TRBV20-1, the J gene TRBJ1-5; the match to TRBD1 covers 9 bases. The CDR3 length is 14 residues. The V gene end was trimmed by 6 bases and the J gene end by 5 bases; junction bases not matched to a gene: 8. Germline V gene sequence: CDR1 DFQATT, CDR2 SNEGSKA (reference sequence). The CDR3 DNA sequence: TGCAGTGCAAAATGGACAGGGGAATATCAGCCCCAGCATTTT. Its translation: CSAKWTGEYQPQHF.

Concerning this clonotype itself: The junction does not match germline at one end; this may be a read error. V and J are TRBV9 and TRBJ2-5, with a tentative D call TRBD2 (5 bases). Germline CDR1 and CDR2: SGDLS and YYNGEE. The CDR3 sequence is 18 residues long. This CDR3 is CASSVGPLEVEEKETRYF. The CDR3 DNA is TGTGCCAGCAGCGTAGGCCCGTTGGAGGTTGAAGAGAAAGAGACCCGGTACTTC.

The chain uses TRBV2 and TRBJ2-7; the D gene is possibly TRBD2 (5 bases). With 4 bases removed from V and 0 bases from J, the gap between germline ends came to 10 bases. The germline V gene encodes CDR1 SNHLY and CDR2 FYNNEI. The CDR3 contains 14 residues. The CDR3: CASSGIGSSYEQYF. The CDR3 coding sequence is TGTGCCAGCAGTGGAATAGGGAGCTCCTACGAGCAGTACTTC.

The rearrangement joins TRBV15 to TRBJ2-1; no firm D call. The CDR3 contains 16 residues. V lost 1 base to trimming and J lost 2 bases, with 12 bases between them. Germline lookup yields CDR1 LNHNV and CDR2 YYDKDF (reference sequence). CDR3 sequence: CATSRVGGRTYNEQFF. Written as DNA, the CDR3 is TGTGCCACCAGCAGAGTAGGCGGCCGAACCTACAATGAGCAGTTCTTC.

This clonotype was counted at least ten times. The V gene is TRBV6-5, the J gene TRBJ2-7; 7 positions match TRBD2. With V trimmed by 7 bases and J by 2 bases, 8 bases remained unmatched. In germline, CDR1 is MNHEY, CDR2 SVGAGI. CDR3 length equals 14 residues. Here the CDR3 reads CASNLGLPTYEQYF. CDR3 sequence (DNA): TGTGCCAGCAATTTGGGACTACCGACCTACGAGCAGTACTTC.

This chain uses TRBV3-1 with TRBJ1-1; D remains unclear. The V and J ends lost 7 bases and 5 bases respectively, with 14 bases between them. Per germline, CDR1 LGHDT and CDR2 YNNKEL (reference sequence). The CDR3 consists of 13 residues. CDR3 amino acids: CASTPGWETEAFF. CDR3 nucleotides: TGTGCCAGCACCCCCGGGTGGGAAACTGAAGCTTTCTTT.

Only a few counts were recorded for this clonotype. The junction departs from the called germline gene at one end, perhaps through a read error. The chain joins TRBV20-1 to TRBJ2-1, with 9 bases lining up with TRBD2. CDR3 length: 15 residues. The germline CDR1 and CDR2 sequences are DFQATT and SNEGSKA (reference sequence). DNA for the CDR3: TGCAGTGCTAGGGGAACCGGGACTAGCAACAATGGGCAGTTCTTC. Translating it yields CSARGTGTSNNGQFF.

This clonotype was recorded at least ten times. The J gene is TRBJ2-7, the V gene TRBV7-8; 9 bases fit TRBD2. CDR1 is SGHVS, CDR2 FQNEAQ, per germline. This CDR3 is built from 16 residues. V gave up 0 bases and J gave up 7 bases; unmatched junction bases: 10. CDR3 region: CASSLAGTSRIEEQYF. Here the CDR3 DNA reads TGTGCCAGCAGCTTAGCGGGGACTAGCCGGATCGAGGAGCAGTACTTC. The full variable domain, completed using reference TRBV7-8 and TRBJ2-7, is GAGVSQSPRYKVAKRGQDVALRCDPISGHVSLFWYQQALGQGPEFLTYFQNEAQLDKSGLPSDRFFAERPEGSVSTLKIQRTQQEDSAVYLCASSLAGTSRIEEQYFGPGTRLTVT.

A few counts support this clonotype. The junction departs from the called germline gene at one end, perhaps through a read error. The chain combines TRBV7-2 with TRBJ1-1; 8 bases agree with TRBD1. Germline assignment: CDR1 SGHTA and CDR2 FQGNSA. This CDR3 region has 16 residues. The CDR3 sequence is CASSSTGVNLNTEAFF. CDR3 bases: TGTGCTAGCAGCTCGACAGGGGTAAATCTGAACACTGAAGCTTTCTTT.

V gene TRBV7-6 combines with J gene TRBJ2-4; tentatively, D is TRBD1 or TRBD2 (7 bases each). The J call may be faulty, since TRBJ2-7 better matches the DNA end. Germline V lookup: CDR1 SGHVS, CDR2 FNYEAQ. This CDR3 has 17 residues. The DNA of the CDR3 is TGTGCCAGCAGCTTAGGCCGACAGGGAGGGCCGACCTACGAGCAGTACTTC. This gives the protein CASSLGRQGGPTYEQYF.

The chain carries TRBV6-5 and TRBJ2-1; no clear D. V dropped 0 bases and J dropped 0 bases, with 12 bases sitting between them. CDR1 and CDR2 (germline): MNHEY, SVGAGI. The CDR3 has 17 amino acids. The CDR3 nucleotides read TGTGCCAGCAGTTACTCTGTGGGAAGGAACTCCTACAATGAGCAGTTCTTC. Residues: CASSYSVGRNSYNEQFF.

This clonotype has just a few counts. The chain links TRBV4-1 to TRBJ2-7, with 14 bases matching TRBD2. V was pared by 0 bases and J by 2 bases, with 6 bases of the junction left unmatched. This CDR3 contains 18 residues. Germline assignment: CDR1 MGHRA and CDR2 YSYEKL. This CDR3 reads CASSQEWGLAGATYEQYF. Here the CDR3 DNA reads TGCGCCAGCAGCCAAGAGTGGGGACTAGCGGGGGCGACCTACGAGCAGTACTTC.

The J gene is TRBJ2-1, the V gene TRBV19; 7 bases are shared with TRBD2. The ends lost 10 bases at V and 4 bases at J; junction bases unmatched: 13. The CDR3 is 15 amino acids. The V gene's germline CDR1 is LNHDA and CDR2 SQIVND (reference sequence). The CDR3 bases are TGTGCCACCGAGGTCACCGGGGGGTTTTACAATGAGCAGTTCTTC. Its translation is CATEVTGGFYNEQFF.

The sample holds a few counts of this clonotype. This rearrangement joins TRBV27 to TRBJ1-1; 7 positions match TRBD1. The CDR3 is 13 residues long. V trimming: 6 bases; J trimming: 6 bases; junction bases outside the gene matches: 7. Germline V gene data show CDR1 as MNHEY and CDR2 as SMNVEV (reference sequence). The chain's CDR3 is CASSRPGGSEAFF. The CDR3 DNA sequence: TGTGCCAGCAGCCGACCAGGGGGGTCTGAAGCTTTCTTT.

Of note for this clonotype: Given the absence of the conserved phenylalanine or tryptophan at the CDR3 end, a read error is likely. The chain combines TRBV27 with TRBJ1-2, with D uncertain. CDR3 length: 13 amino acids. Trimming removed 4 bases at V and 7 bases at J, with 13 bases between. Germline V lookup: CDR1 MNHEY, CDR2 SMNVEV (reference sequence). The CDR3, as DNA: TGTGCCAGCAGTTGGGGTGTGTGGGGTGGCTACACCTGC. Amino acid sequence: CASSWGVWGGYTC.